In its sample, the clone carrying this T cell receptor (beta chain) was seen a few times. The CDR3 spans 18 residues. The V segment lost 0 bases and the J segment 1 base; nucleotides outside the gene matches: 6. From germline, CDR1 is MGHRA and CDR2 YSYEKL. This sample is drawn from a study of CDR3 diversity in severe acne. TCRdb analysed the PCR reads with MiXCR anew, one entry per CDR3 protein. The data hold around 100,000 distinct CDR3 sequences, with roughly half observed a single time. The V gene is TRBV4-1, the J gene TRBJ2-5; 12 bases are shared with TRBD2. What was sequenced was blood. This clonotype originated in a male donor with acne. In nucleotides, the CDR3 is TGCGCCAGCAGCCAAGATCCGACTAGCGGGAGTGTCCAAGAGACCCAGTACTTC. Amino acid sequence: CASSQDPTSGSVQETQYF.